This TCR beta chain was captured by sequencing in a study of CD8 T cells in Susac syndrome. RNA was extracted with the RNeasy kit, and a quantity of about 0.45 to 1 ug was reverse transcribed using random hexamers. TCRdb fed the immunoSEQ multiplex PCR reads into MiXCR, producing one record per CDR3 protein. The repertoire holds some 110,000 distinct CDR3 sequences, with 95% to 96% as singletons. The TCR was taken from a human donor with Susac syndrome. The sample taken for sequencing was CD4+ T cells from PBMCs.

The CDR3 sequence is CAISESDSRNGYTF. Written as DNA, the CDR3 is TGTGCCATCAGTGAGTCGGACAGCCGGAATGGCTACACCTTC. The genes are TRBV10-3 and TRBJ1-2; D is perhaps TRBD1 (6 bases). The CDR3 totals 14 residues. V lost 0 bases to trimming and J lost 6 bases, with 11 bases between them. The germline V gene encodes CDR1 ENHRY and CDR2 SYGVKD.